These 21 T cell receptor beta chains came from one sample sequenced in a study of T cell responses to AZD1222 COVID-19 vaccine. TCRdb's table, derived via immunoSEQ multiplex PCR, lists solely in-frame clones and lacks some. In the table there are about 110,000 clones, less than 95% of which are singletons. The material was peripheral blood, obtained 28 days after the second AZD1222 dose. The receptors derive from an adult who received the AZD1222 COVID-19 vaccine.

This chain joins TRBV6-5 and TRBJ2-2, with D hard to call. Trimming took off 6 bases at V and 7 bases at J, with 12 bases between the two ends. This CDR3 has 13 amino acids. The V gene's germline CDR1 is MNHEY and CDR2 SVGAGI. As DNA, the CDR3 is TGTGCCAGCAGAGAGCAAGGAGTCGGGGAGCTGTTTTTT. It yields the protein CASREQGVGELFF.

The rearrangement uses TRBV18 and TRBJ1-4; 8 bases are shared with TRBD1. From germline, CDR1 is KGHSH and CDR2 LQKENI. Trimming cost V 3 bases and J 5 bases; bases outside gene matches: 8. The CDR3 consists of 16 residues. CDR3 sequence: CASSPPGQGENEKLFF. The CDR3 DNA reads as TGTGCCAGCTCACCCCCCGGACAGGGTGAAAATGAAAAACTGTTTTTT.

The V and J genes are TRBV7-2 and TRBJ1-1; D is unresolved. The CDR3 sequence is 12 residues long. V shed 5 bases and J shed 0 bases, with 4 bases lying between them. The germline V gene has CDR1 SGHTA and CDR2 FQGNSA. The CDR3 loop reads CASSPLNTEAFF. In DNA, the CDR3 is TGTGCCAGCAGCCCGCTGAACACTGAAGCTTTCTTT.

The rearrangement uses TRBV28 and TRBJ2-7, with TRBD2 matching 8 bases. V was clipped by 2 bases and J by 3 bases; unmatched bases: 9. This CDR3 region has 16 residues. Germline V gene data show CDR1 as MDHEN and CDR2 as SYDVKM. The CDR3 protein is CASSLDAGGHLYEQYF. The CDR3 DNA sequence: TGTGCCAGCAGTTTAGACGCGGGGGGACACCTCTACGAGCAGTACTTC.

The chain couples TRBV18 to TRBJ1-5; no reliable D call. Trimming cost V 4 bases and J 7 bases, with 11 bases left between them. The CDR3 is 13 residues long. Germline loops: CDR1 KGHSH, CDR2 LQKENI. Here the CDR3 reads CASSLAGDQPQHF. DNA of the CDR3: TGTGCCAGCTCACTCGCCGGTGACCAGCCCCAGCATTTT.

This sequence joins TRBV5-1 and TRBJ2-5; D ambiguous. Germline V CDR1 and CDR2: SGHRS, YFSETQ. This CDR3 is 15 amino acids long. The V end lost 0 bases, the J end lost 9 bases, and 18 bases lay between the germline ends. This chain's CDR3 is CASSLALSTQTAQYF. The DNA of the CDR3 is TGCGCCAGCAGCTTGGCCCTCTCAACCCAAACAGCCCAGTACTTC.

This chain links TRBV7-2 with TRBJ1-4; D is unresolved. CDR1 and CDR2 (germline): SGHTA, FQGNSA. This CDR3 contains 16 residues. The ends were cut back, 2 bases at V and 6 bases at J, with 16 bases in the middle. This CDR3 is CASSLSSSLEYEKLFF. DNA of the CDR3: TGTGCCAGCAGCTTAAGTAGCTCACTCGAATATGAAAAACTGTTTTTT.

This chain connects TRBV12-5 to TRBJ2-1; D gene uncertain. The CDR3 sequence is 11 residues long. V dropped 7 bases and J dropped 7 bases, with 8 bases sitting between them. Germline CDR1 is LGHNT and CDR2 is FRNRAP. DNA for the CDR3: TGTGCTAGTGCACTTGGAAATGAGCAGTTCTTC. The encoded protein is CASALGNEQFF.

The rearrangement links TRBV2 to TRBJ2-5; TRBD2 matches at 7 bases. The germline CDR1 and CDR2 sequences are SNHLY and FYNNEI. V dropped 5 bases and J dropped 5; count of bases not matched to a gene: 8. CDR3 length: 14 amino acids. The CDR3 loop reads CASSFGGEGETQYF. Written as DNA, the CDR3 is TGTGCCAGCAGTTTTGGCGGGGAGGGGGAGACCCAGTACTTC.

This clone was counted a single time. The chain recombines TRBV7-3 with TRBJ2-2; TRBD2 aligns across 8 bases. CDR3 length equals 17 residues. CDR1 and CDR2 (germline): SGHTA, FQGTGA. The V gene end was trimmed by 2 bases and the J gene end by 2 bases; junction bases not matched to a gene: 7. The CDR3 region has the DNA TGTGCCAGCAGCTTACAGCGGGGGCCCCCTAACACCGGGGAGCTGTTTTTT. Its translation: CASSLQRGPPNTGELFF.

This chain uses TRBV12-3 or TRBV12-4 with TRBJ2-7; D remains unclear. V gave up 3 bases and J gave up 3 bases, with 3 bases separating them. This CDR3 has 11 amino acids. This CDR3 is CASSLNYEQYF. The CDR3 DNA reads TGTGCCAGCAGTTTGAACTACGAGCAGTACTTC.

CDR3 bases: TGTGCCAGCAGCCTCGCGGCAGATCAGCCCCAGCATTTT. Amino acid sequence: CASSLAADQPQHF. The gene calls are TRBV7-2 and TRBJ1-5, with D unclear. Trimming took 5 bases from V and 5 from J, leaving 10 bases between them. This CDR3 comprises 13 residues. Germline CDR1 and CDR2: SGHTA and FQGNSA.

J is TRBJ2-3 and V is TRBV11-1, with 7 positions matching TRBD1. Germline V gene sequence: CDR1 SGHAT, CDR2 FQDESV (reference sequence). Losses at the gene ends were 3 bases for V and 1 base for J; bases not matched to a gene: 7. The CDR3 spans 16 residues. DNA of the CDR3: TGTGCCAGCAGCTTTGGACGACAGGGTCGCACAGATACGCAGTATTTT. Its protein product is CASSFGRQGRTDTQYF. The entire variable domain, with the rest obtained from reference TRBV11-1 and TRBJ2-3, is as follows: EAEVAQSPRYKITEKSQAVAFWCDPISGHATLYWYRQILGQGPELLVQFQDESVVDDSQLPKDRFSAERLKGVDSTLKIQPAELGDSAMYLCASSFGRQGRTDTQYFGPGTRLTVL.

The genes are TRBV3-1 (or the pseudogene TRBV3-2) and TRBJ1-1; possible D gene TRBD1, 6 bases. Trimming cost V 4 bases and J 1 base, with 13 bases left between them. The CDR3 totals 15 residues. In germline, CDR1 is LGHDT, CDR2 YNNKEL (reference sequence). The CDR3 nucleotides read TGTGCCAGCAGCCCCGGGGGGGCAGGGAACACTGAAGCTTTCTTT. Translated: CASSPGGAGNTEAFF.

The chain couples TRBV3-1 (or the pseudogene TRBV3-2) to TRBJ1-2; D uncertain. CDR3 length: 14 residues. Germline assignment: CDR1 LGHDT and CDR2 YNNKEL (reference sequence). Trimming stripped 0 bases from V and 5 bases from J, with 10 bases between. CDR3 coding DNA: TGTGCCAGCAGCCAAGATCCTGCTGGGTATGGCTACACCTTC. Protein sequence: CASSQDPAGYGYTF.

The V gene is TRBV2, the J gene TRBJ1-6, with D possibly being TRBD1 (5 bases). The germline V gene has CDR1 SNHLY and CDR2 FYNNEI. Trimming left V 9 bases short and J 8 bases short, with 17 bases between. CDR3 size: 14 residues. CDR3 DNA sequence: TGTGCCAGGAGTTCCTCCGGGGGTCATTCACCCCTCCACTTT. Translated, it gives CARSSSGGHSPLHF.

In the case of this clone: Other DNA sequences from this sample encode an identical CDR3 as well. This rearrangement joins TRBV18 to TRBJ2-5; 9 bases are shared with TRBD1. Germline loops: CDR1 KGHSH, CDR2 LQKENI. This CDR3 spans 15 amino acids. Trimming took 3 bases from V and 2 from J; bases not matched to a gene: 4. CDR3 coding DNA: TGTGCCAGCTCACCTCCGGGACAGGGACAAGAGACCCAGTACTTC. Amino acid sequence: CASSPPGQGQETQYF.

The chain couples TRBV6-6 to TRBJ1-5, with D perhaps TRBD1 (6 bases). The CDR3 has 15 amino acids. V was pared by 2 bases and J by 2 bases, with 10 bases between. CDR1 and CDR2 from the germline V gene are MNHNY and SVGAGI (reference sequence). The CDR3 loop is CASSYGGGRNQPQHF. CDR3 DNA: TGTGCCAGCAGTTACGGGGGGGGGCGCAATCAGCCCCAGCATTTT.

The CDR3 sequence: CASSLPSQETQYF. The DNA of the CDR3 is TGTGCCAGCAGCTTACCTAGCCAAGAGACCCAGTACTTC. The V and J genes are TRBV7-6 and TRBJ2-5, with D unclear. The germline gives CDR1 SGHVS, CDR2 FNYEAQ. The length of the CDR3 is 13 residues. Trimming pared 2 bases from V and 1 base from J, leaving 5 bases between.

The chain recombines TRBV13 with TRBJ2-7; 8 nucleotides match TRBD2. V dropped 5 bases and J dropped 1; count of bases not matched to a gene: 7. Germline V lookup: CDR1 PRHDT, CDR2 FYEKMQ (reference sequence). The CDR3 extends over 15 amino acids. DNA of the CDR3: TGTGCCAGCAGCCCCGAGACTAGCGAATCCTACGAGCAGTACTTC. Translation gives CASSPETSESYEQYF. The variable domain in full, with the rest retrieved from reference TRBV13 and TRBJ2-7, is AAGVIQSPRHLIKEKRETATLKCYPIPRHDTVYWYQQGPGQDPQFLISFYEKMQSDKGSIPDRFSAQQFSDYHSELNMSSLELGDSALYFCASSPETSESYEQYFGPGTRLTVT.

The chain couples TRBV7-9 to TRBJ2-5; D may match TRBD1 or TRBD2 (5 bases each). Trimming stripped 0 bases from V and 5 bases from J, with 16 bases between. Germline loops: CDR1 SEHNR, CDR2 FQNEAQ (reference sequence). The CDR3 length is 16 residues. CDR3 nucleotides: TGTGCCAGCAGCTTAGCTAACCCAGGGAGAGGGGAGACCCAGTACTTC. Its translation is CASSLANPGRGETQYF.